This TCR beta chain comes out of a study of blood T cell repertoires in COVID-19. Study background: COVID-19 samples collected from the United States, Italy and Spain covered acute and convalescent phases. Sample material is recorded as cDNA or gDNA derived from T cells, B-cell-depleted T cells, or PBMCs.

The ends lost 3 bases at V and 5 bases at J; junction bases unmatched: 7. Germline-derived CDR1 and CDR2 are KGHSH and LQKENI. The CDR3 has 15 residues. Authors' methods: Amplification of reference gene primers provided the estimated nucleated cell counts. This table comes from immunoSEQ multiplex PCR, and its TCRdb copy is limited to in-frame clones, with some not included. Clone size and the V and J calls come from that table; the DNA yielded D and trimming. The sample consists of 95,000 to 130,000 clones, 90% of them appearing once. The TCR comes from a human donor with active COVID-19. The donor label of this sample is uncertain. V usage is TRBV18 and J usage is TRBJ1-5; 7 nucleotides agree with TRBD1. Sequencing was done on a sample of peripheral blood. The CDR3 sequence is CASSPQTGRDQPQHF. DNA for the CDR3: TGTGCCAGCTCACCGCAGACAGGGCGGGATCAGCCCCAGCATTTT. Supplemented by reference TRBV18 and TRBJ1-5, the full variable domain reads NAGVMQNPRHLVRRRGQEARLRCSPMKGHSHVYWYRQLPEEGLKFMVYLQKENIIDESGMPKERFSAEFPKEGPSILRIQQVVRGDSAAYFCASSPQTGRDQPQHFGDGTRLSIL.